Below, one TCR beta chain is given with its context. This CDR3 region has 15 residues. CDR1 MNHEY and CDR2 SVGAGI come from the germline V gene. J lost 7 bases, V lost 4 bases, and 10 bases had no gene match. These data come from a study of blood T cell repertoires in COVID-19. Profiled with immunoSEQ multiplex PCR; TCRdb holds only in-frame clones, not every one. The sample lists about 280,000 clones, roughly 91% seen once, with about 4.6% in the top ten. This TCR was sampled from a man aged 35-49 years with acute or convalescent COVID-19. The rearrangement joins TRBV6-5 to TRBJ2-1; 7 bases are a match to TRBD1. Sequenced material: peripheral blood. The CDR3 spells CASSLGARGKNEQFF. Here the CDR3 DNA reads TGTGCCAGCAGTTTGGGGGCCAGGGGGAAGAATGAGCAGTTCTTC.